This T cell receptor (beta chain) is drawn from a study of early T cells in non-severe SARS-CoV-2 infection. TCRdb re-analysed the 5' RACE reads in MiXCR, keeping a single row per CDR3 protein. Counted here are nearly 45,000 distinct CDR3 sequences, 9.5% to 13% occurring once; the ten biggest clones make up 20% to 25%. This clonotype has at least ten counts. The length of the CDR3 is 15 residues. V lost 6 bases to trimming and J lost 6 bases, with 20 bases between them. CDR1 and CDR2 from the germline V gene are MDHEN and SYDVKM. The gene calls are TRBV28 and TRBJ1-2, with D possibly TRBD1 on 6 matching bases. Sequences were obtained from whole blood. The origin of this receptor is an adult who was a healthcare worker with PCR-confirmed SARS-CoV-2 infection or an uninfected control (not recorded which). DNA for the CDR3: TGTGCCAGCAGCCTCCCGGGACAAACCTCGAATGGCTACACCTTC. Its protein product is CASSLPGQTSNGYTF.